Listed below are T cell receptor beta chains from one sample, sequenced in a study of CD8 T cells in ankylosing spondylitis. One entry per CDR3 protein, called by TCRdb with MiXCR from the 5' RACE reads. The data hold roughly 300,000 distinct CDR3 sequences, with approximately 8% observed a single time. Sequenced input: blood, either unsorted or a sorted T cell fraction (not recorded which). The receptors were gathered from a male donor with ankylosing spondylitis. The CDR3 runs from the conserved cysteine through the conserved F or W. The D gene is left open where the match is weak. Clone size is stated in some rows and not others, as once, few, many or a class when expanded.

>NA|NA|TRBV11-2|TRBJ2-3
CASSSHPGQHLTDTQYF
TGTGCCAGCAGCTCACACCCAGGACAGCACCTAACAGATACGCAGTATTTT
>NA|many|TRBV5-1|TRBJ2-7
CASSPGTRTIYEQYF
TGCGCCAGCAGCCCCGGGACCAGAACTATCTACGAGCAGTACTTC
>NA|many|TRBV20-1|TRBJ1-1
CSARDWGFRLMNTEAFF
TGCAGTGCTAGAGATTGGGGGTTCCGCCTAATGAACACTGAAGCTTTCTTT
>TRBD2|many|TRBV5-1|TRBJ2-7
CASSLPRASGSVPYEQYF
TGCGCCAGCAGCTTGCCCCGGGCTAGCGGGAGCGTCCCCTACGAGCAGTACTTC
>TRBD2|NA|TRBV6-2/TRBV6-3|TRBJ2-1
CASRPLAGVGDEQFF
TGTGCCAGCAGACCCTTAGCGGGAGTCGGCGATGAGCAGTTCTTC
>TRBD2|many|TRBV29-1|TRBJ2-1
CSVFTPGTRLPSPYNEQFF
TGCAGCGTCTTCACCCCCGGGACTAGACTACCCTCACCCTACAATGAGCAGTTCTTC
>NA|many|TRBV30|TRBJ1-2
CAWSGQAGGYTF
TGTGCCTGGAGTGGGCAGGCGGGAGGCTACACCTTC
>TRBD2|many|TRBV15|TRBJ2-2
CATSRPWTGGTGELFF
TGTGCCACCAGCAGACCTTGGACGGGGGGCACCGGGGAGCTGTTTTTT
>NA|few|TRBV3-1|TRBJ1-1
CASSHLRVAEAFF
TGTGCCAGCAGCCACCTCAGGGTCGCTGAAGCTTTCTTT
>NA|NA|TRBV20-1|TRBJ1-4
CSARDYHSEKLFF
TGCAGTGCTAGAGATTATCACAGTGAAAAACTGTTTTTT
>TRBD2|many|TRBV10-3|TRBJ2-3
CAISDTSGRAASTDTQYF
TGTGCCATCAGTGATACTAGCGGGAGGGCCGCGAGCACAGATACGCAGTATTTT
>NA|NA|TRBV20-1|TRBJ2-3
CSAQSGSTDTQYF
TGCAGTGCCCAGAGCGGGAGCACAGATACGCAGTATTTT
>NA|many|TRBV19|TRBJ1-2
CASRSEGGSGYTF
TGTGCCAGTAGATCCGAGGGGGGGAGCGGCTACACCTTC
>NA|few|TRBV6-1|TRBJ2-5
CASSTLGGETQYF
TGTGCCAGCAGTACCCTAGGTGGAGAGACCCAGTACTTC
>NA|many|TRBV20-1|TRBJ1-2
CSARGRNHIGYTF
TGCAGTGCTAGAGGACGTAACCACATTGGCTACACCTTC
>TRBD2|many|TRBV5-1|TRBJ2-5
CASSFYGTSGSAETQYF
TGCGCCAGCAGCTTCTATGGGACTAGCGGGAGTGCGGAGACCCAGTACTTC
>NA|few|TRBV5-1|TRBJ2-3
CASSFQGRVTDTQYF
TGCGCCAGCAGCTTTCAGGGGCGAGTCACAGATACGCAGTATTTT
>NA|NA|TRBV12-3/TRBV12-4|TRBJ1-3
CASRDRTRNTIYF
TGTGCCAGCAGGGACAGAACCCGAAACACCATATATTTT
>NA|few|TRBV12-3/TRBV12-4|TRBJ1-2
CASRQTGEHGYTF
TGTGCCAGCAGACAGACAGGAGAGCATGGCTACACCTTC
>NA|few|TRBV25-1|TRBJ2-7
CASSESRGPLYEQYF
TGTGCCAGCAGTGAATCGCGGGGACCCCTCTACGAGCAGTACTTC
>NA|NA|TRBV7-2|TRBJ2-7
CASSLGVGISYEQYF
TGTGCCAGCAGCTTAGGGGTTGGTATCTCCTACGAGCAGTACTTC
>NA|NA|TRBV12-5|TRBJ2-7
CASGNRPPGGPRYEQYF
TGTGCTAGTGGCAACCGACCCCCGGGGGGCCCCCGCTACGAGCAGTACTTC
>NA|few|TRBV27|TRBJ2-7
CASSFPRRGIYEQYF
TGTGCCAGCAGTTTCCCCCGGAGGGGGATCTACGAGCAGTACTTC
>NA|few|TRBV10-3|TRBJ2-7
CAISQDGTGISYEQYF
TGTGCCATCAGCCAGGACGGGACGGGGATTTCCTACGAGCAGTACTTC
>TRBD1|NA|TRBV5-1|TRBJ1-2
CASSSPTGLNGYTF
TGCGCCAGCAGCTCGCCGACAGGGTTGAATGGCTACACCTTC
>NA|few|TRBV29-1|TRBJ1-4
CSVLDLAGEKLFF
TGCAGCGTCTTGGACCTAGCAGGAGAAAAACTGTTTTTT